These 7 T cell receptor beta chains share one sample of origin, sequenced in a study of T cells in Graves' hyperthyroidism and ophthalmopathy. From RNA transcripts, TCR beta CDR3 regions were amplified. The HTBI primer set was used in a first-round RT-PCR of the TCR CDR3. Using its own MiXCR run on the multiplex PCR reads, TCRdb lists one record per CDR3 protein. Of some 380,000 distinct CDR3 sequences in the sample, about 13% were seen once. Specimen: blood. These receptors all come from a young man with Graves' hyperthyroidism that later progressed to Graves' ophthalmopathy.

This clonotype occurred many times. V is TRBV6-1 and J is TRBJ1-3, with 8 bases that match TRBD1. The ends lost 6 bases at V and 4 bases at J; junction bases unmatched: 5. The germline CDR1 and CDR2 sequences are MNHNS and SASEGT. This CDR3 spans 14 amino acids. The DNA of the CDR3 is TGTGCCAGCAGCGGACAGGGAGCAGGAAACACCATATATTTT. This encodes CASSGQGAGNTIYF.

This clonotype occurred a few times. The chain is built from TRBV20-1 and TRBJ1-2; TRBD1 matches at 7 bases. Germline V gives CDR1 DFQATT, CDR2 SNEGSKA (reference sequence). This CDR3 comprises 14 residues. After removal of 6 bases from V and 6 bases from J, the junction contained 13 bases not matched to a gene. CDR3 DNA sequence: TGCAGTGCCGCGCCCATAACAGGGGAAGATGGCTACACCTTC. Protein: CSAAPITGEDGYTF.

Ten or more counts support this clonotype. CDR3 sequence reads: CASRGEQGRGNQPQHF. In DNA form, the CDR3 reads TGTGCCAGCAGAGGGGAGCAGGGAAGGGGGAATCAGCCCCAGCATTTT. The chain joins TRBV28 to TRBJ1-5; tentative D call: TRBD1 (6 bases). V was cut by 6 bases and J by 4 bases, with 19 bases left in between. The CDR3 covers 16 residues. The germline gives CDR1 MDHEN, CDR2 SYDVKM.

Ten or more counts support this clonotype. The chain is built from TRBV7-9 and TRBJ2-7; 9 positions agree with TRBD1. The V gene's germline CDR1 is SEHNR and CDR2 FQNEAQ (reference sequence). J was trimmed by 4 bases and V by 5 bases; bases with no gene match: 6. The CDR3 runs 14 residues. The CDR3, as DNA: TGTGCCAGCAGCCAGGGACAGGGAAGATACGAGCAGTACTTC. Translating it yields CASSQGQGRYEQYF.

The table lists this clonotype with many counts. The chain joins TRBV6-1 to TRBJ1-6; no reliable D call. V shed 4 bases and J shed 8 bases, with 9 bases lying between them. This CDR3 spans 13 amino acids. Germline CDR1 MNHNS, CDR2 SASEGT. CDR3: CASSGRSDSPLHF. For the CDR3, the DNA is TGTGCCAGCAGTGGGCGGTCGGATTCACCCCTCCACTTT.

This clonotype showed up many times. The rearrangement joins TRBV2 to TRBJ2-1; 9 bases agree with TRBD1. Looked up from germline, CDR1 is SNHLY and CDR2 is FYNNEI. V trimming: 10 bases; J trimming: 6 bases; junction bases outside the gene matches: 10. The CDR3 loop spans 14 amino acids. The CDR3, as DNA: TGTGCCAACCACCGGGACAGGGTGGTCAATGAGCAGTTCTTC. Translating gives CANHRDRVVNEQFF.

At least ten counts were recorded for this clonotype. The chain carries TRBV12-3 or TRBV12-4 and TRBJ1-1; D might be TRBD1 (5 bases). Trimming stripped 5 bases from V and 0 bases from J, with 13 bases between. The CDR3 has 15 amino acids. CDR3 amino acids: CASSPRDRMNTEAFF. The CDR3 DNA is TGTGCCAGCAGTCCAAGGGACCGGATGAACACTGAAGCTTTCTTT.